This T cell receptor (beta chain) was sequenced for a study of OX40 agonist ivuxolimab in advanced cancers. Overall study: Patients received ivuxolimab, an intravenous treatment, every 2 weeks at 0.01 to 10 mg/kg. Study-wide findings and caveats: Among the nonresponders, some also had low normalized T-cell clonal expansion. Among T cells, CD8+ cells averaged more expanded clones than CD4+ cells.

As to this clone: Antigen specificity is unknown.

Assay: immunoSEQ multiplex PCR; the TCRdb copy retains only in-frame clones and omits some. The repertoire has roughly 70,000 clones, approximately 90% of them found once; the top ten carry about 0.7%. Germline V gene lookup returns CDR1 SEHNR and CDR2 FQNEAQ (reference sequence). V dropped 2 bases and J dropped 4; count of bases not matched to a gene: 4. The CDR3 spans 15 residues. V gene TRBV7-9 combines with J gene TRBJ1-4, with TRBD1 matching over 7 bases. The clonotype comes from an adult with an advanced solid tumor such as melanoma, head and neck, liver or kidney cancer. The specimen was CD4+ or CD8+ T cells sorted from blood, collected in a trial of the OX40 agonist ivuxolimab. The CDR3, as DNA: TGTGCCAGCAGCTTAACGAGGGACAGTAATGAAAAACTGTTTTTT. This codes for CASSLTRDSNEKLFF.